The rows below give T cell receptor beta chains drawn from one sample of a study of cytomegalovirus exposure and HLA in healthy donors. Clones were sequenced by immunoSEQ multiplex PCR, and TCRdb holds only the in-frame ones, with some missing. Seen here are over 90,000 clones, 83% observed once, and the top ten hold just over 2.5%. Specimen: PBMCs. These TCRs come from a middle-aged man in good health and CMV-seronegative. Both conserved end residues are part of each CDR3. D genes are given only for firm matches. Clone size, where shown, is once, few, many, or a class for clones that have expanded.

TGCGCCAGCAGCTTCGGGGGGGGGCCCACCGGGGAGCTGTTTTTT CASSFGGGPTGELFF few TRBD2 TRBJ2-2 TRBV5-1
TGTGCCAGCAGCTTACGACAGCTTGGTCTTAATTCACCCCTCCACTTT CASSLRQLGLNSPLHF - - TRBJ1-6 TRBV7-2
TGTGCCAGCAGCTGGGGGGGACAGGGCCGGGAGTACTTC CASSWGGQGREYF - TRBD1 TRBJ2-5 TRBV11-1
TGTGCCTGGGGACGGACAGGGGGACTCGAGCAGTTCTTC CAWGRTGGLEQFF once TRBD1 TRBJ2-1 TRBV30
TGTGCCAGCAGCAGGACAGGGGGCAACTATGGCTACACCTTC CASSRTGGNYGYTF - TRBD1 TRBJ1-2 TRBV6-5
TGTGCCAGCAGCGTAGGGGACTCCCTGGGAGGCTACACCTTC CASSVGDSLGGYTF - - TRBJ1-2 TRBV9
TGTGCCAGCACCAGGGTCGACAGGGCAGGGTACTATGGCTACACCTTC CASTRVDRAGYYGYTF once TRBD1 TRBJ1-2 TRBV27
TGTGCCAGCAGTTACTCGACAGGAGAAGTAAACACTGAAGCTTTCTTT CASSYSTGEVNTEAFF - - TRBJ1-1 TRBV6-5
TGTGCCACCAGCAGATCCGCGGGGCCCCAAGAGACCCAGTACTTC CATSRSAGPQETQYF - - TRBJ2-5 TRBV15
TGTGCCAGCAGCTTAGCGGGAGGGGGCTCTGAAGCTTTCTTT CASSLAGGGSEAFF - TRBD1 TRBJ1-1 TRBV13
TGCGCCAGCAGCTTGAATCCAGGGTCTATGAACACCGGGGAGCTGTTTTTT CASSLNPGSMNTGELFF - - TRBJ2-2 TRBV5-1
TGCGCCAGCAGCTTCAAAGGGGGTAGATACAATGAGCAGTTCTTC CASSFKGGRYNEQFF - - TRBJ2-1 TRBV5-1
TGTGCCAGCAGTATCTCGAGCAATCAGCCCCAGCATTTT CASSISSNQPQHF - - TRBJ1-5 TRBV27
TGTGCCAGCAGTCTAGTATTTACGGAGACCCAGTACTTC CASSLVFTETQYF - - TRBJ2-5 TRBV27
TGTGCCAGCAGCTCCATCGGGACAACACATCAGCCCCAGCATTTT CASSSIGTTHQPQHF - - TRBJ1-5 TRBV6-5
TGTGCCAGCTCACCGTCTACGGTCACAGGGGGCGTCGATTCACCCCTCCACTTT CASSPSTVTGGVDSPLHF - TRBD1 TRBJ1-6 TRBV18
TGTGCCAGCAGCCCACGGGGTCCTCTATCAACTAATGAAAAACTGTTTTTT CASSPRGPLSTNEKLFF - - TRBJ1-4 TRBV5-6
TGTGCCAGCAGAGGGGATGGTCAATCAGGGGCTAACTATGGCTACACCTTC CASRGDGQSGANYGYTF once - TRBJ1-2 TRBV5-4
TGTGCCAGCACCAACTCGGCAGGGGTAGAGGGAAGCACCATATATTTT CASTNSAGVEGSTIYF once - TRBJ1-3 TRBV9
TGTGCCAGCAGCTTACGAACTAGCGGGGTGGGGAAGACCCAGTACTTC CASSLRTSGVGKTQYF - TRBD2 TRBJ2-5 TRBV7-9
TGTGCCAGCAGCCCCCTGGGACAGGGGGTCACAGATACGCAGTATTTT CASSPLGQGVTDTQYF - TRBD1 TRBJ2-3 TRBV5-6
TGTGCCAGCAGCGTAGGGGGACTTGGCTACACCTTC CASSVGGLGYTF - - TRBJ1-2 TRBV9
TGTGCCAGCAGCGCACGACAGGGGGCCGGGGAGCTGTTTTTT CASSARQGAGELFF - TRBD1 TRBJ2-2 TRBV11-3
TGTGCCAGCCACCCAGCGGGGGGCCAAAGCTCCTACGAGCAGTACTTC CASHPAGGQSSYEQYF - TRBD2 TRBJ2-7 TRBV25-1
TGTGCCAGCAGCTCAAATATTGGGACAGGGTTCTCCTACGAGCAGTACTTC CASSSNIGTGFSYEQYF - TRBD1 TRBJ2-7 TRBV7-9
TGTTCCAGCAGCCGACAAGCGGGAGCGGATACGCAGTATTTT CSSSRQAGADTQYF - TRBD2 TRBJ2-3 TRBV7-9
TGTGCCAGCGGACGTTGGGACACCTGCTACGAGCAGTACTTC CASGRWDTCYEQYF - - TRBJ2-7 TRBV7-3
TGTGCCAGCTCAGAGGGAGATTCACCCCTCCACTTT CASSEGDSPLHF - - TRBJ1-6 TRBV18
- CACASSYNSPLHF - - TRBJ1-6 TRBV30
TGTGCCAGCAGACAGGGCTCTGGGGCCAACGTCCTGACTTTC CASRQGSGANVLTF - - TRBJ2-6 TRBV2
TGTGCCAGTAGTGCGGGTTGGGCGTCTGGAAACACCATATATTTT CASSAGWASGNTIYF - - TRBJ1-3 TRBV19
TGCGCCAGCAGCTTACGGGACAGGCGAGAGCAGTTCTTC CASSLRDRREQFF - TRBD1 TRBJ2-1 TRBV4-1
TGTGCCAGCAGCGTACTAGCGGGGCCCTACAATGAGCAGTTCTTC CASSVLAGPYNEQFF - TRBD2 TRBJ2-1 TRBV7-8
TGTGCCTGGAGCAGACTAGCGACCTACAATGAGCAGTTCTTC CAWSRLATYNEQFF once TRBD2 TRBJ2-1 TRBV30
TGTGCCAGCAGCGTAGTCCCCTCGGGGGGATACAATGAGCAGTTCTTC CASSVVPSGGYNEQFF once TRBD2 TRBJ2-1 TRBV9
TGTGCCAGCTCCCGGGACAGGGGGGATGGCTACACCTTC CASSRDRGDGYTF - TRBD1 TRBJ1-2 TRBV4-2
TGTGCCAGTAGTACCCAGGGGGGTACTGAAGCTTTCTTT CASSTQGGTEAFF - TRBD1 TRBJ1-1 TRBV19
TGTGCCAGCCGCGGGGGGATGGGGACAGATACGCAGTATTTT CASRGGMGTDTQYF - TRBD2 TRBJ2-3 TRBV5-4
TGTGCCAGCAGCTTAGGAGGGGGGGCTCGGAATGAGCAGTTCTTC CASSLGGGARNEQFF - - TRBJ2-1 TRBV5-6
TGTGCTAGTGGTTTGAGACAGAACACTGAAGCTTTCTTT CASGLRQNTEAFF - - TRBJ1-1 TRBV12-5